The clone carrying this T cell receptor beta chain was counted ten times or more. As an off-target read in a library built for alpha chains, this beta chain has a frequency of little significance. Every TCR cDNA molecule bore its own unique molecular identifier. Using its own MiXCR run on the 5' RACE reads, TCRdb lists one record per CDR3 protein. Here the sample spans approximately 6,900 distinct CDR3 sequences, approximately 6% being singletons. Time point described: sample taken at primary tumor resection. Tumor, nontumor lung or frozen PBMC supplied whole RNA, sequenced without sorting. The record originates from a study of spatial heterogeneity in lung cancer. On the study more broadly: For the average unique TCR and UMI combination, more than 8.5 occurrences appeared in raw reads.

This CDR3 comprises 17 residues. Per the germline V gene, CDR1 is ENHRY and CDR2 is SYGVKD. V was cut by 0 bases and J by 1 base, with 15 bases left in between. This clonotype was sampled from a female donor with early-stage non-small cell lung cancer. This material consisted of normal lung tissue next to the tumor, taken at surgery. The chain employs TRBV10-3 and TRBJ2-5; D not resolved. This CDR3 is CAISESISRTSQETQYF. CDR3 nucleotide sequence: TGTGCCATCAGTGAGTCGATTTCGCGGACCTCCCAAGAGACCCAGTACTTC.